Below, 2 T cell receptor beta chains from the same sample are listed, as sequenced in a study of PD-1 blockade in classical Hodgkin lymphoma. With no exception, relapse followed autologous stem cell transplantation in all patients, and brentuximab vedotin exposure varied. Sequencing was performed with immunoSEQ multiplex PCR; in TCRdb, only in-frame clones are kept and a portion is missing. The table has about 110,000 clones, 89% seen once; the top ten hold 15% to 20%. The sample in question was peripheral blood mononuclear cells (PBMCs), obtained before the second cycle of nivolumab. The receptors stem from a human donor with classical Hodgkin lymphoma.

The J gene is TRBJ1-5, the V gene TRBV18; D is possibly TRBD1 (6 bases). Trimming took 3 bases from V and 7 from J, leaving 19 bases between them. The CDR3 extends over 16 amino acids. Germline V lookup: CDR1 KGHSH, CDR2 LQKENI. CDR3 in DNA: TGTGCCAGCTCACCCAACCGCGCAGGGGACGGCCAGCCCCAGCATTTT. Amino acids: CASSPNRAGDGQPQHF.

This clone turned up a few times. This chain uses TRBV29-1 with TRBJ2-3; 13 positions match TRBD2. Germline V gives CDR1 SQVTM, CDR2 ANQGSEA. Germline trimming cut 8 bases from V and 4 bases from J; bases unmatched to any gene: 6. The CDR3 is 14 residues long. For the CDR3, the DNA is TGCAGCACCGGACTAGCGGGAGCGGCAGATACGCAGTATTTT. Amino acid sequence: CSTGLAGAADTQYF.